Sequencing of this TCR beta chain was carried out in a study of graft-versus-host responses after intestinal transplantation. Study information: Tacrolimus plus steroids were given to all recipients for roughly three years, preceded by anti-thymocyte globulin induction.

The CDR3 consists of 15 residues. CDR1 is SGDLS, CDR2 YYNGEE, per germline. J lost 3 bases, V lost 0 bases, and 0 bases had no gene match. This table comes from immunoSEQ multiplex PCR, and its TCRdb copy is limited to in-frame clones, with some not included. The sample holds approximately 80,000 clones, about 89% seen once. Details on this clone: What it binds is unknown.

Study conclusions and caveats: Peak GvH clone levels in circulation were associated with early post-transplant HvG declines.

The J gene is TRBJ2-7, the V gene TRBV9; 13 nucleotides match TRBD2. The TCR originated in a human donor who received an intestinal transplant. The specimen was unstimulated CD4+ T cells sorted from spleen or lymph node cells, collected before intestinal transplant. This CDR3 is CASSVGTSGSYEQYF. Here the CDR3 DNA reads TGTGCCAGCAGCGTAGGGACTAGCGGGAGCTACGAGCAGTACTTC.